This TCR beta chain was found in a study of blood T cell repertoires in COVID-19. Study-wide background: The United States, Italy and Spain supplied acute and convalescent COVID-19 samples.

With 1 base removed from V and 0 bases from J, the gap between germline ends came to 6 bases. This CDR3 has 15 amino acids. The germline CDR1 and CDR2 sequences are LGHNA and YSLEER. As handled by the study authors: For nucleated cells, counts were estimated from reference gene primer amplification. Sequenced by immunoSEQ multiplex PCR; TCRdb stores in-frame clones only, minus some. The D gene and trimming were derived from the DNA, and the V and J assignments and clone size from that table. The data hold more than 250,000 clones, with roughly 90% observed a single time. The rearrangement uses TRBV4-3 and TRBJ2-2; TRBD1 is a possible D gene (5 bases). This TCR was recovered from a man between 18 and 29 years old who had recovered from COVID-19. The sequenced material came from peripheral blood. The CDR3 loop reads CASSQATANTGELFF. As DNA, the CDR3 is TGCGCCAGCAGCCAAGCGACAGCGAACACCGGGGAGCTGTTTTTT.